This TCR beta chain is from a study of response to subunit inactivated influenza vaccine. A single record per CDR3 protein comes from TCRdb applying MiXCR to the RT-PCR reads. The table includes under 200,000 distinct CDR3 sequences, roughly 12% detected once. This clonotype has just a few counts. V shed 1 base, J shed 0 bases, and the junction held 3 bases outside the gene matches. Germline V gene lookup returns CDR1 DFQATT and CDR2 SNEGSKA (reference sequence). The CDR3 length is 16 residues. These data also featured in a second study, about T cells expressing NK-cell markers. From that paper: cDNA encoding TCR beta was synthesized via 5'RACE template switching incorporating UMIs.

This TCR came from a man aged 50 to 59 who received an inactivated influenza vaccine. V usage is TRBV20-1 and J usage is TRBJ2-1, with TRBD2 matching 10 bases. Sequencing was performed on CD8+ T cells sorted from PBMCs, taken 12 days after vaccination. CDR3 sequence reads: CSARGSSGSSYNEQFF. CDR3 DNA: TGCAGTGCTAGAGGTTCTAGCGGGAGCTCCTACAATGAGCAGTTCTTC.